This entry lists 15 T cell receptor beta chains sequenced from one sample in a study of technical replicates of blood from a handful of donors. Profiled with immunoSEQ multiplex PCR; TCRdb holds only in-frame clones, not every one. The sample lists about 80,000 clones; about 97% were seen once. The sequenced sample consisted of T cells isolated from PBMCs. These receptors originate from a human donor in good health.

This chain joins TRBV5-4 and TRBJ2-5; perhaps TRBD1 as D (6 bases). There are 18 residues in the CDR3. Between the trimmed V and J ends, which lost 0 bases and 0 bases, there was a span of 18 bases. In germline, CDR1 is SGHNT, CDR2 YYREEE (reference sequence). The CDR3 loop is CASSLVRGGRKYQETQYF. CDR3 DNA: TGTGCCAGCAGCTTGGTACGAGGGGGTAGAAAGTACCAAGAGACCCAGTACTTC.

The gene calls are TRBV11-3 and TRBJ2-5, with 11 bases fitting TRBD1. The V and J ends lost 6 bases and 4 bases, in that order; junction bases with no gene match: 1. CDR1 SGHNT and CDR2 YENEEA come from the germline V gene. The CDR3 sequence is 13 residues long. CDR3 loop: CASRGQGVETQYF. CDR3 sequence (DNA): TGTGCCAGCAGGGGACAGGGGGTAGAGACCCAGTACTTC.

Written as DNA, the CDR3 is TGTGCCAGCAGTGGGGGGGGGAATGAGCAGTTCTTC. Protein product: CASSGGGNEQFF. The chain has TRBV25-1 and TRBJ2-1, with TRBD2 matching over 7 bases. CDR1 MGHDK and CDR2 SYGVNS come from the germline V gene. The trim removed 4 bases at V and 7 bases at J, leaving 1 base unmatched. The CDR3 is 12 residues long. Looking up the rest from reference TRBV25-1 and TRBJ2-1 gives the full variable domain: EADIYQTPRYLVIGTGKKITLECSQTMGHDKMYWYQQDPGMELHLIHYSYGVNSTEKGDLSSESTVSRIRTEHFPLTLESARPSHTSQYLCASSGGGNEQFFGPGTRLTVL.

This clone showed up just once. The V and J genes are TRBV19 and TRBJ2-1, with 14 bases matching TRBD2. The CDR3 is 17 residues long. V shed 2 bases and J 3 bases; nucleotides not matched to a gene: 3. Per germline, CDR1 LNHDA and CDR2 SQIVND (reference sequence). CDR3: CASSIRTSGRYYNEQFF. CDR3 nucleotides: TGTGCCAGTAGTATACGGACTAGCGGGAGGTACTACAATGAGCAGTTCTTC.

The DNA for the CDR3 is TGTGCCAGCAGCATTACCGGGAGAGAAGAGACCCAGTACTTC. Amino acids: CASSITGREETQYF. The chain recombines TRBV11-3 with TRBJ2-5; D perhaps matches TRBD2 (6 bases). Germline V gene lookup returns CDR1 SGHNT and CDR2 YENEEA. The length of the CDR3 is 14 residues. Trimming took 5 bases from V and 3 from J, leaving 13 bases between them.

V is TRBV5-1 and J is TRBJ1-3; tentatively, D is TRBD1 (5 bases). The V gene's germline CDR1 is SGHRS and CDR2 YFSETQ. CDR3 length equals 17 residues. V gave up 4 bases and J gave up 1 base, with 18 bases separating them. This chain's CDR3 is CASSPGAREGSGNTIYF. Here the CDR3 DNA reads TGCGCCAGCAGCCCGGGCGCCAGGGAAGGGTCTGGAAACACCATATATTTT.

V is TRBV7-6 and J is TRBJ1-2, with D unclear. Germline V CDR1 and CDR2: SGHVS, FNYEAQ. V was pared by 11 bases and J by 2 bases, with 12 bases between. The CDR3 sequence is 12 residues long. CDR3 sequence: CAASGGNYGYTF. The CDR3 nucleotides are TGTGCCGCCAGTGGCGGAAACTATGGCTACACCTTC.

The chain joins TRBV5-6 to TRBJ2-1, with D unresolved. Per germline, CDR1 SGHDT and CDR2 YYEEEE. V was cut by 0 bases and J by 8 bases, with 6 bases left in between. This CDR3 spans 12 amino acids. Written as DNA, the CDR3 is TGTGCCAGCAGCTTGGCGGTCGATGAGCAGTTCTTC. Protein sequence: CASSLAVDEQFF.

The J gene is TRBJ1-1, the V gene TRBV6-1; D is unclear. The V and J ends lost 7 bases and 0 bases respectively, with 9 bases between them. Germline CDR1 reads MNHNS; CDR2 reads SASEGT. The CDR3 runs 13 residues. Here the CDR3 reads CASNPLLNTEAFF. The CDR3 DNA follows: TGTGCCAGCAACCCACTCCTGAACACTGAAGCTTTCTTT.

The chain employs TRBV2 and TRBJ2-7, with D hard to call. The CDR3 loop spans 14 amino acids. The germline CDR1 and CDR2 sequences are SNHLY and FYNNEI. Trimming removed 6 bases at V and 0 bases at J, with 12 bases between. The CDR3 is CASSPFPSSYEQYF. The CDR3 DNA sequence: TGTGCCAGCAGCCCATTTCCGAGCTCCTACGAGCAGTACTTC. Looking up the rest from reference TRBV2 and TRBJ2-7 gives the full variable domain: EPEVTQTPSHQVTQMGQEVILRCVPISNHLYFYWYRQILGQKVEFLVSFYNNEISEKSEIFDDQFSVERPDGSNFTLKIRSTKLEDSAMYFCASSPFPSSYEQYFGPGTRLTVT.

The V gene is TRBV29-1, the J gene TRBJ2-5; 7 positions match TRBD2. J lost 4 bases, V lost 4 bases, and 21 bases had no gene match. CDR1 is SQVTM, CDR2 ANQGSEA, per germline. The length of the CDR3 is 18 residues. In DNA, the CDR3 is TGCAGCGTTGGCGTCTTCGGTCTAGCGGAAATACCGGGAGAGACCCAGTACTTC. The encoded protein is CSVGVFGLAEIPGETQYF.

DNA of the CDR3: TGTGCCAGTAGTATAGATCCTTTCACAGATACGCAGTATTTT. Amino acid sequence: CASSIDPFTDTQYF. The chain combines TRBV19 with TRBJ2-3; D ambiguous. The CDR3 length is 14 residues. Germline V gene lookup returns CDR1 LNHDA and CDR2 SQIVND (reference sequence). V dropped 0 bases and J dropped 2 bases, with 6 bases sitting between them.

V is TRBV7-2 and J is TRBJ2-5; D uncertain. The CDR3 sequence is 13 residues long. Trimming stripped 4 bases from V and 2 bases from J, with 8 bases between. Germline V CDR1 and CDR2: SGHTA, FQGNSA. The CDR3 sequence is CASSSSIQETQYF. DNA of the CDR3: TGTGCCAGCAGCTCTTCTATACAAGAGACCCAGTACTTC.

The rearrangement links TRBV7-8 to TRBJ2-4; perhaps TRBD1 as D (6 bases). V was clipped by 5 bases and J by 1 base, with 12 bases between them. Germline CDR1 SGHVS, CDR2 FQNEAQ. The CDR3 contains 15 residues. CDR3 bases: TGTGCCAGCAGCAACCAGCAGGGGGCCAAAAACATTCAGTACTTC. Translating it yields CASSNQQGAKNIQYF.

This chain connects TRBV7-8 to TRBJ2-5, with 7 bases fitting TRBD1. CDR3 length: 18 residues. From germline, CDR1 is SGHVS and CDR2 FQNEAQ. With 5 bases clipped from V and 5 bases from J, the junction kept 20 bases outside the gene matches. Written as DNA, the CDR3 is TGTGCCAGCAGCCCTCCTTTTCGGGACAGAAGACTTAGGGAGACCCAGTACTTC. Its protein is CASSPPFRDRRLRETQYF.